Detailed here is one T cell receptor beta chain. Being one base from a much bigger clone, this may be a read error. The germline gives CDR1 MNHEY, CDR2 SMNVEV (reference sequence). This CDR3 contains 13 residues. This record comes from a study of blood T cells in healthy people across ages. For the second PCR, which ran for roughly 6 to 12 cycles, a sample-barcoded 5' primer and a J-beta primer mix were used. MiXCR, applied by TCRdb to the 5' RACE reads, yields one record per CDR3 protein. The sample lists about a million distinct CDR3 sequences, around 54% occurring once. PBMCs, at least 6 million per sample, were isolated. Per sample, at least 5 micrograms of total RNA were extracted.

This clonotype was obtained from a woman aged 60 to 75 in good health. V is TRBV27 and J is TRBJ2-6; D unclear. The sample taken for sequencing was blood. In DNA form, the CDR3 reads TGTGCCAGCACCCCCTCTGGGACCAACGTCCTGACTTTC. Amino acids: CASTPSGTNVLTF.